The sequence of this T cell receptor (beta chain) was determined in a study of control samples from healthy donors and cancer patients. Here immunoSEQ multiplex PCR was the method, and the copy in TCRdb shows in-frame clones only, minus some. The sample has 52,000 or so clones, around 94% seen once. The sequence was obtained from a man aged 25 to 40 in good health. Sequencing was done on a sample of blood.

The CDR3 spells CASSPTPRQVSNQPQHF. CDR3 coding DNA: TGTGCCAGCAGCCCTACTCCTCGACAGGTTAGCAATCAGCCCCAGCATTTT. The J gene is TRBJ1-5, the V gene TRBV7-6; possible D gene TRBD1, 6 bases. Germline CDR1 is SGHVS and CDR2 is FNYEAQ. Trimming took off 5 bases at V and 0 bases at J, with 17 bases between the two ends. The CDR3 is made up of 17 amino acids. Supplemented by reference TRBV7-6 and TRBJ1-5, the full variable domain reads GAGVSQSPRYKVTKRGQDVALRCDPISGHVSLYWYRQALGQGPEFLTYFNYEAQQDKSGLPNDRFSAERPEGSISTLTIQRTEQRDSAMYRCASSPTPRQVSNQPQHFGDGTRLSIL.